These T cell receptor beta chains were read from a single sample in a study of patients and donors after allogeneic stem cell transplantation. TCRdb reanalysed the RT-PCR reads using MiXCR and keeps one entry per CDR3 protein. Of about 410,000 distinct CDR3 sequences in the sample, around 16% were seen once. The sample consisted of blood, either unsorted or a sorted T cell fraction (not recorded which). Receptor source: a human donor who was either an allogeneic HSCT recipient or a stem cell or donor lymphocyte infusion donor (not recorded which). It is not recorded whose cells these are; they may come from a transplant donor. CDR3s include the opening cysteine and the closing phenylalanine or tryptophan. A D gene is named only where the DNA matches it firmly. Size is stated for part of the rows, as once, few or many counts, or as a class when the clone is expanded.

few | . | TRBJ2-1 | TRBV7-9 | CASSGASSYNEQFF | TGTGCCAGCAGCGGGGCTTCCTCCTACAATGAGCAGTTCTTC
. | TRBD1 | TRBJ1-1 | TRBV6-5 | CASSSGTDEAFF | TGTGCCAGCAGTTCTGGGACAGATGAAGCTTTCTTT
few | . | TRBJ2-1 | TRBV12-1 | CASTPPPWSAYNEQFF | TGTGCCAGCACCCCTCCCCCATGGTCGGCCTACAATGAGCAGTTCTTC
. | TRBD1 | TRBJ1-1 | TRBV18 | CASSQKGGSEAFF | TGTGCCAGCTCCCAAAAAGGGGGCTCTGAAGCTTTCTTT
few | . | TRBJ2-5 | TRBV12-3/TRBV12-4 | CASRGPGPSFRTQYF | TGTGCCAGCAGGGGACCGGGACCGAGTTTTCGGACCCAGTACTTC
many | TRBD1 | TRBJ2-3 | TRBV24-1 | CATSDPRTGRDTQYF | TGTGCCACCAGTGATCCTCGGACAGGTAGAGATACGCAGTATTTT
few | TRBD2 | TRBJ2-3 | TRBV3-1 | CASSPPRGRGADTQYF | TGTGCCAGCAGCCCCCCTCGAGGGAGGGGAGCAGATACGCAGTATTTT
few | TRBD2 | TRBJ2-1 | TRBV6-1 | CATREELYNEQFF | TGTGCCACACGGGAGGAGTTATACAATGAGCAGTTCTTC
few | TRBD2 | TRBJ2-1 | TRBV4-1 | CASSQESGRASYNEQFF | TGCGCCAGCAGCCAAGAGAGCGGGAGGGCCTCCTACAATGAGCAGTTCTTC
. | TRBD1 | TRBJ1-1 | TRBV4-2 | CASSPIPGQGNTEAFF | TGTGCCAGCAGCCCCATACCGGGACAGGGGAACACTGAAGCTTTCTTT
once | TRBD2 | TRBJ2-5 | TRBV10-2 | CASSEFGLAAEETQYF | TGCGCCAGCAGTGAGTTTGGACTAGCGGCAGAAGAGACCCAGTACTTC
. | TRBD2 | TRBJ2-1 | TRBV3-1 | CASSQDLRGGDNEQFF | TGTGCCAGCAGCCAAGACTTGCGCGGGGGGGACAATGAGCAGTTCTTC
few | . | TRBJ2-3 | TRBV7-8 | CASSYHTSKGDTDTQYF | TGTGCCAGCAGCTACCATACTAGCAAGGGGGATACAGATACGCAGTATTTT
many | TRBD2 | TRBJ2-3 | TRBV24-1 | CATSDLASGSADTQYF | TGTGCCACCAGTGATTTGGCCAGCGGGAGTGCAGATACGCAGTATTTT
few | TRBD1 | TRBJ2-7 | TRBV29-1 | CSVGRDSSYEQYF | TGCAGCGTTGGCCGGGACAGCTCCTACGAGCAGTACTTC
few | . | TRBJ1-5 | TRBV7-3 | CASSRDIGSQHF | TGTGCCAGCAGCAGGGACATTGGGTCCCAGCATTTT
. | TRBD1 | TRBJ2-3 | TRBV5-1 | CASSLLYRGPDTQYF | TGCGCCAGCAGCCTGCTCTACAGGGGACCAGATACGCAGTATTTT
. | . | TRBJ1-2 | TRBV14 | CASSQGFNYGYTF | TGTGCCAGCAGCCAAGGATTTAACTATGGCTACACCTTC